This T cell receptor beta chain derives from a study of blood T cell repertoires in COVID-19 (dated by TCRdb to the early 2020s). For the study in its entirety: The collaborator samples originated in the United States, Italy and Spain and spanned the acute and convalescent phases of COVID-19. Nearly every sample came with metadata listing a de-identified subject ID, COVID-19 status, age in years and sex. Subjects who had been exposed to COVID-19, were actively infected with it, or had recovered from it provided the deeply sampled blood TCRbeta repertoires that made up the dataset. Samples came from the ongoing ImmuneRACE study (first 160 participants) plus 1,254 subjects from 6 global collaborators. The repertoires were released in a freely available public database meant as a resource for research on the immune response to SARS-CoV-2. HLA class I and class II types, where available, came from metadata supplied by the sample provider rather than from assay-based typing. The prospective study material was composed of cDNA or gDNA derived from T cells, B-cell-depleted T cells, or PBMCs.

TCRbeta CDR3 regions were amplified from genomic DNA by means of the immunoSEQ Assay, a bias-controlled multiplex PCR. As for the authors' bioinformatics: The number of nucleated cells in each sample was estimated from the amplification of reference gene primers within the assay. Sequence reads were collapsed and filtered to measure the absolute abundance of every unique TCRbeta CDR3 rearrangement. For each sample, productive Simpson clonality was calculated by taking the square root of Simpson's diversity index across productive rearrangements. TCRdb's version of the immuneACCESS table is confined to in-frame rearrangements and falls short of the full clone set. An unresolved V gene accounts for under half of the shortfall where checked; the remainder is of unknown origin. That table is the source of V, J and clone size, and D and trimming were worked out from the DNA. In this sample the table shows about 170,000 clones, under 90% of which occur a single time. Clones ranked in the top ten supply approximately 12% of the sample.

A word on this clone: Its binding antigen is unknown. Per-base quality was not reported, and no clone a single base away is much larger than it.

Findings and caveats that apply to the study as a whole: Clinical and demographic metadata were provided uncurated, with the amount varying by source and participant.

Participants in the prospective study were enrolled through a virtual design, were aged roughly 18 to 95 years, and lived in under 25 United States geographic areas. In the prospective study, participants were assigned to cohorts based on the clinical history participants reported in a screening survey and a study questionnaire. For ImmuneRACE Cohort 3, a participant was defined as recovered based on two consecutive negative NP/OP PCR tests, clearance by a healthcare professional, or resolution of symptoms. In the prospective study, whole blood, serum and a nasopharyngeal or oropharyngeal swab were collected from each participant by mobile phlebotomists. Participants in the prospective study had the option to provide additional blood draws and questionnaires over a roughly 2-month period. Before DNA extraction, prospective study blood samples were shipped either frozen or at room temperature. The specimen sequenced was PBMCs or T cells enriched from blood (not recorded which). The TCR originated in a man aged 45-65 years who had recovered from COVID-19.

The DNA sequence reads TGCGCCAGCAGCTTTGAGGCGGGTGAGCAGTTCTTC. This sequence encodes CASSFEAGEQFF. Here the chain combines TRBV5-1 and TRBJ2-1; TRBD2 might be the D gene, on 5 matching bases. CDR1 and CDR2 are drawn from the germline V gene: SGHRS, YFSETQ. Including cysteine and phenylalanine, the CDR3 has 12 amino acids. Of all the DNA, just the CDR3 is kept, 36 bases in frame from base 1. V gives up 2 bases and J gives up 9 bases, and the segment between their germline ends measures 9 bases.